One and the same sample provided the 16 T cell receptor beta chains below, sequenced in a study of T-cell reconstitution after alpha-beta-depleted transplantation in children. TCRbeta library preparation incorporated unique molecular identifiers. Each CDR3 protein is one row after TCRdb ran MiXCR on the PCR reads. The sample includes around 580,000 distinct CDR3 sequences, roughly 27% of them seen just once. The source was PBMCs, collected before TCRalphabeta/CD19-depleted stem cell transplant. Every receptor here comes from a boy under three years old with Wiskott-Aldrich syndrome, due to receive a stem cell transplant.

The chain joins TRBV9 to TRBJ2-3; 8 bases map to TRBD2. CDR3 length: 16 residues. V was clipped by 3 bases and J by 0 bases; unmatched bases: 6. CDR1 and CDR2 from the germline V gene are SGDLS and YYNGEE. The DNA for the CDR3 is TGTGCCAGCAGCGCCCGACTAGCGTTAAGCACAGATACGCAGTATTTT. Translating gives CASSARLALSTDTQYF.

The chain carries TRBV7-2 and TRBJ1-2, with TRBD1 matching 8 bases. The germline V gene encodes CDR1 SGHTA and CDR2 FQGNSA. V lost 1 base and J lost 8; bases outside the gene matches: 9. CDR3 length: 15 amino acids. The CDR3, as DNA: TGTGCCAGCAGCTTAGGGTACCGGACAGGGTGGGGCTACACCTTC. Its translation is CASSLGYRTGWGYTF. The variable domain in full, completed from reference TRBV7-2 and TRBJ1-2, reads GAGVSQSPSNKVTEKGKDVELRCDPISGHTALYWYRQSLGQGLEFLIYFQGNSAPDKSGLPSDRFSAERTGGSVSTLTIQRTQQEDSAVYLCASSLGYRTGWGYTFGSGTRLTVV.

The chain recombines TRBV20-1 with TRBJ2-1, with 9 nucleotides matching TRBD2. Germline lookup yields CDR1 DFQATT and CDR2 SNEGSKA (reference sequence). The V segment lost 2 bases and the J segment 8 bases; nucleotides outside the gene matches: 13. This CDR3 comprises 16 residues. The CDR3 coding sequence is TGCAGTGCTAGACCCCCTGTGGGGACTAGCTTATATGAGCAGTTCTTC. It specifies CSARPPVGTSLYEQFF.

The chain joins TRBV5-1 to TRBJ2-7; 9 bases align to TRBD2. CDR1 and CDR2 (germline): SGHRS, YFSETQ. The length of the CDR3 is 17 residues. V shed 1 base and J 7 bases; nucleotides not matched to a gene: 15. The CDR3 sequence is CASSLIPSPSGTGEQYF. DNA for the CDR3: TGCGCCAGCAGCTTGATCCCATCACCTAGCGGGACTGGGGAGCAGTACTTC. Based on the CDR3 plus reference TRBV5-1 and TRBJ2-7, the full variable domain is KAGVTQTPRYLIKTRGQQVTLSCSPISGHRSVSWYQQTPGQGLQFLFEYFSETQRNKGNFPGRFSGRQFSNSRSEMNVSTLELGDSALYLCASSLIPSPSGTGEQYFGPGTRLTVT.

V gene TRBV20-1 combines with J gene TRBJ2-1; D is ambiguous. Trimming stripped 5 bases from V and 7 bases from J, with 15 bases between. This CDR3 contains 13 residues. Germline V gene lookup returns CDR1 DFQATT and CDR2 SNEGSKA (reference sequence). This CDR3 is CSAAPQNLNEQFF. The CDR3 coding sequence is TGCAGTGCTGCTCCTCAAAACCTAAATGAGCAGTTCTTC.

This chain joins TRBV10-2 and TRBJ1-1; D is uncertain. This CDR3 is built from 15 residues. V was trimmed by 7 bases and J by 0 bases, leaving 15 bases between them. The germline V gene has CDR1 WSHSY and CDR2 SAAADI. The CDR3 DNA reads TGCGCCAGCACGAGGAGGCCCTTTATGAACACTGAAGCTTTCTTT. It encodes CASTRRPFMNTEAFF.

This chain links TRBV5-1 with TRBJ1-2, with 10 positions matching TRBD1. J lost 9 bases, V lost 4 bases, and 9 bases had no gene match. The CDR3 is 14 residues long. Germline CDR1 is SGHRS and CDR2 is YFSETQ. CDR3 sequence: CASSESRDRGSYTF. CDR3 sequence (DNA): TGCGCCAGCAGCGAGAGCCGGGACAGGGGAAGCTACACCTTC.

This clonotype was detected only a few times. For the CDR3, the DNA is TGCGCCAGCAGCCTTAGACAGGGCTCTGGAAACACCATATATTTT. It encodes CASSLRQGSGNTIYF. V and J are TRBV4-1 and TRBJ1-3, with 7 positions matching TRBD1. The trim removed 4 bases at V and 0 bases at J, leaving 3 bases unmatched. The germline V gene encodes CDR1 MGHRA and CDR2 YSYEKL. The CDR3 sequence is 15 residues long.

CDR3 protein: CASSLVGYEKLFF. Written as DNA, the CDR3 is TGTGCCAGCAGCTTAGTTGGGTATGAAAAACTGTTTTTT. V usage is TRBV7-8 and J usage is TRBJ1-4; D ambiguous. This CDR3 has 13 amino acids. CDR1 and CDR2 (germline): SGHVS, FQNEAQ. Between the trimmed V and J ends, which lost 1 base and 6 bases, there was a span of 6 bases.

The chain links TRBV20-1 to TRBJ2-7; TRBD1 agrees at 9 bases. V lost 3 bases to trimming and J lost 6 bases; unmatched junction nucleotides: 6. Germline assignment: CDR1 DFQATT and CDR2 SNEGSKA (reference sequence). CDR3 length: 13 residues. The CDR3 DNA is TGCAGTGCTAGGTCCGGGACAGGGTTCGAGCAGTACTTC. Residues: CSARSGTGFEQYF.

This clonotype showed up just a few times. The chain carries TRBV7-9 and TRBJ2-5; TRBD1 or TRBD2 may be the D gene (5 bases each). The CDR3 loop spans 14 amino acids. The V end lost 5 bases, the J end lost 5 bases, and 15 bases lay between the germline ends. CDR1 SEHNR and CDR2 FQNEAQ come from the germline V gene (reference sequence). CDR3 coding DNA: TGTGCCAGCAGCCCGACAGCGGTAGCGGAGACCCAGTACTTC. Translating it yields CASSPTAVAETQYF.

This rearrangement joins TRBV5-1 to TRBJ2-2; either TRBD1 or TRBD2 may supply D (5 bases each). Germline V gives CDR1 SGHRS, CDR2 YFSETQ. The CDR3 has 15 residues. Trimming removed 3 bases from V and 5 bases from J, with 14 bases in between. The CDR3 reads CASSSDWGNTGELFF. DNA for the CDR3: TGCGCCAGCAGCTCGGACTGGGGGAATACCGGGGAGCTGTTTTTT. The whole variable domain, remainder taken from reference TRBV5-1 and TRBJ2-2, is KAGVTQTPRYLIKTRGQQVTLSCSPISGHRSVSWYQQTPGQGLQFLFEYFSETQRNKGNFPGRFSGRQFSNSRSEMNVSTLELGDSALYLCASSSDWGNTGELFFGEGSRLTVL.

This clonotype was counted a few times. J is TRBJ2-1 and V is TRBV20-1; 16 bases are a match to TRBD2. Germline lookup yields CDR1 DFQATT and CDR2 SNEGSKA (reference sequence). Trimming cost V 6 bases and J 6 bases; bases outside gene matches: 8. The CDR3 consists of 16 residues. CDR3 sequence (DNA): TGCAGTGCCGCGGGACTAGCGGGAGGGCCCTCCAATGAGCAGTTCTTC. Translating gives CSAAGLAGGPSNEQFF.

The chain combines TRBV5-1 with TRBJ2-7; 7 bases align to TRBD1. V lost 4 bases, J lost 3 bases, and 7 bases stayed unmatched. CDR1 SGHRS and CDR2 YFSETQ come from the germline V gene. The CDR3 consists of 14 residues. CDR3 sequence reads: CASSPGQLYYEQYF. The CDR3 coding sequence is TGCGCCAGCAGCCCGGGACAGTTATACTACGAGCAGTACTTC.

This clonotype came up many times. This chain's CDR3 is CASSVGTGNTEAFF. CDR3 nucleotide sequence: TGTGCCAGCAGCGTAGGGACAGGGAACACTGAAGCTTTCTTT. The chain joins TRBV7-6 to TRBJ1-1, with 8 bases fitting TRBD1. CDR1 is SGHVS, CDR2 FNYEAQ, per germline. V was pared by 5 bases and J by 1 base, with 3 bases of the junction left unmatched. There are 14 residues in the CDR3.

This sequence joins TRBV20-1 and TRBJ2-2, with D perhaps TRBD1 (6 bases). Trimming removed 2 bases at V and 7 bases at J, with 17 bases between. From germline, CDR1 is DFQATT and CDR2 SNEGSKA (reference sequence). The CDR3 spans 15 residues. Here the CDR3 DNA reads TGCAGTGCTAGAATGGTAGAGGGGGTGAGCGGGGAGCTGTTTTTT. Residues: CSARMVEGVSGELFF.